This is a list of T cell receptor beta chains from one sample in a study of beta chain features in type 1 diabetes. Using immunoSEQ multiplex PCR, the repertoire was profiled, and TCRdb retains in-frame clones only, with some absent. The sample has 400,000 to 450,000 clones, approximately 15% seen once. Input material: naive CD4+ T cells from blood. The origin of the receptors is a man aged 25 to 40 in good health. Both conserved end residues are part of each CDR3. D genes are given only for firm matches. Clone size is stated in some rows and not others, as once, few, many or a class when expanded.

j_call clone_size d_call v_call cdr3_nt cdr3_aa
TRBJ2-1 NA NA TRBV25-1 TGTGCCAGCAGAGGGGCAGGTGAGCAGTTCTTC CASRGAGEQFF
TRBJ2-3 NA TRBD2 TRBV25-1 TGTGCCAGCAGTGAAGGAGCGGGAGGTTTCACAGATACGCAGTATTTT CASSEGAGGFTDTQYF
TRBJ1-5 few NA TRBV19 TGTGCCAGTAGGAGAACCGGGGCCGCTACTAATCAGCCCCAGCATTTT CASRRTGAATNQPQHF
TRBJ2-3 NA NA TRBV5-1 TGCGCCAGCAGCTTGGGGATGAAGGGAGATACGCAGTATTTT CASSLGMKGDTQYF
TRBJ2-1 NA NA TRBV7-3 TGTGCCAGCAGCTTAGGGCAGGGGACCTACAATGAGCAGTTCTTC CASSLGQGTYNEQFF
TRBJ2-1 NA NA TRBV6-6 TGTGCCAGCAGTTACTCGATGGCAGTCGGTGAGCAGTTCTTC CASSYSMAVGEQFF
TRBJ1-5 few NA TRBV10-3 TGTGCCATCAGTGAATCAGGGTCGCGTCAGCCCCAGCATTTT CAISESGSRQPQHF
TRBJ2-1 NA NA TRBV5-1 TGCGCCAGCAGCCGAAACTTACTTAGCTCCTACAATGAGCAGTTCTTC CASSRNLLSSYNEQFF
TRBJ2-1 NA NA TRBV29-1 TGCAGCGCTCGACCTGATACGGGATCCAATGAGCAGTTCTTC CSARPDTGSNEQFF
TRBJ2-1 NA TRBD2 TRBV7-2 TGTGCCAGCAGCTCTAGACTAGCGGGCAATGAGCAGTTCTTC CASSSRLAGNEQFF
TRBJ2-6 few NA TRBV4-1 TGCGCCAGCAGCCAAGGCTATCTGACTGGGGCCAACGTCCTGACTTTC CASSQGYLTGANVLTF
TRBJ2-1 few NA TRBV9 TGTGCCAGCAGCGTAGTTTGGACAGCGGGCAGCAATGAGCAGTTCTTC CASSVVWTAGSNEQFF
TRBJ2-1 few TRBD2 TRBV6-5 TGTGCCAGCAGCCGACTAGCGAATGAGCAGTTCTTC CASSRLANEQFF
TRBJ2-2 few NA TRBV4-1 TGCGCCAGCAGCCCCGACCGAAGGGCTACCGGGGAGCTGTTTTTT CASSPDRRATGELFF
TRBJ1-1 NA NA TRBV4-3 TGCGCCAGCAGCCAAGATCTGGTGGTGGGATCTGAAGCTTTCTTT CASSQDLVVGSEAFF
TRBJ1-2 few NA TRBV7-8 TGTGCCAGCAGCCCCACGGTACATTGGTGGAGCTATGGCTACACCTTC CASSPTVHWWSYGYTF
TRBJ1-2 NA NA TRBV30 TGTGCCTGGAGTGCACGGCTCGGGACTGACTATGGCTACACCTTC CAWSARLGTDYGYTF
TRBJ2-5 NA NA TRBV28 TGTGCCAGCAAGAAGGGACAACAAGAGACCCAGTACTTC CASKKGQQETQYF
TRBJ1-2 NA TRBD1 TRBV30 TGTGCCTGGAGCGAACAGGGGGCAAGCTATGGCTACACCTTC CAWSEQGASYGYTF
TRBJ2-7 few TRBD1 TRBV11-2 TGTGCCAGCAGCTTAGTGGACAGGGTGAACTTC CASSLVDRVNF
TRBJ2-1 NA NA TRBV29-1 TGCAGCGAGACCGGGCCCAACAATGAGCAGTTCTTC CSETGPNNEQFF
TRBJ2-5 few NA TRBV7-2 TGTGCCAGCAGCCCCCCGGGATTCCAAGAGACCCAGTACTTC CASSPPGFQETQYF
TRBJ1-5 few NA TRBV30 TGTGCCTGGAGTGGACAGCACAATCAGCCCCAGCATTTT CAWSGQHNQPQHF
TRBJ2-7 few NA TRBV7-2 TGTGCCAGCAGCTTAGAGGGAAGCGGCGTCTACGAGCAGTACTTC CASSLEGSGVYEQYF
TRBJ2-1 NA TRBD2 TRBV15 TGTGCCACCAGCGCGGTAGGAGCGGGAAGGTCTAGCTCCTACAATGAGCAGTTCTTC CATSAVGAGRSSSYNEQFF
TRBJ2-3 NA TRBD2 TRBV7-2 TGTGCCACAGGGACTAGGGGAACAGATACGCAGTATTTT CATGTRGTDTQYF
TRBJ2-1 NA TRBD2 TRBV11-2 TGTGCCAGCAGCTTAGCTGGGCTAGCGGGCTTTAATGAGCAGTTCTTC CASSLAGLAGFNEQFF
TRBJ2-5 NA TRBD1 TRBV7-9 TGTGCCAGCAAGAGGACAGGTAAAACGACCCAGTACTTC CASKRTGKTTQYF
TRBJ2-3 few TRBD1 TRBV7-2 TGTGCCAGCAGCCATAGGACTACAGGGGGCCCACACACAGATACGCAGTATTTT CASSHRTTGGPHTDTQYF
TRBJ2-5 NA NA TRBV4-1 TGCGCCAGCAGCCAGATATACCGGGACTACCAAGAGACCCAGTACTTC CASSQIYRDYQETQYF
TRBJ2-1 NA NA TRBV2 TGTGCCAACCTCTCCCCGGACAGCCACAATGAGCAGTTCTTC CANLSPDSHNEQFF
TRBJ2-5 NA NA TRBV5-6 TGTGCCAGCAGTGTGAACCAAGAGACCCAGTACTTC CASSVNQETQYF
TRBJ2-1 NA TRBD2 TRBV28 TGTGCCAGCAACCCCGGGACTAGCGGTTACAATGAGCAGTTCTTC CASNPGTSGYNEQFF
TRBJ2-3 few NA TRBV7-8 TGTGCCAGCAGCTTAACTCACCGGGACCGACGAGATACGCAGTATTTT CASSLTHRDRRDTQYF
TRBJ2-5 NA TRBD1 TRBV25-1 TGTGCCAGCAGTGCGCGGGGCAGGGGGCGTGGGGAGACCCAGTACTTC CASSARGRGRGETQYF